The 31 T cell receptor beta chains in this list originate from one sample, sequenced in a study of blood T cell repertoires in COVID-19 (TCRdb year 2020). Receptors were amplified or captured by the immunoSEQ multiplex PCR assay. What TCRdb holds here is the immuneACCESS table cut down to in-frame rearrangements. Part of the clones is not present; checked against another copy, under half of the missing clones reflect an unresolved V gene, and the others are unexplained. For this sample the table gives 200,000 to 250,000 clones, of which about 86% were detected only once. The ten largest clonotypes hold roughly 1.3% of the sample. The material sequenced was PBMCs or T cells enriched from blood (not recorded which). Receptors originate from a woman in her thirties or forties with acute COVID-19.

This clone has just a few counts. The chain links TRBV11-2 to TRBJ2-7; D uncertain. Germline loops: CDR1 SGHAT, CDR2 FQNNGV. V lost 0 bases and J lost 7, with 10 bases in between. The CDR3 totals 13 residues. The CDR3 nucleotides are TGTGCCAGCAGCTTAGAGCCACTGAAGGAGCAGTACTTC. Translated: CASSLEPLKEQYF.

This rearrangement joins TRBV18 to TRBJ2-3; 7 nucleotides line up with TRBD1. CDR1 and CDR2 from the germline V gene are KGHSH and LQKENI. The ends lost 5 bases at V and 0 bases at J; junction bases unmatched: 17. The CDR3 is made up of 19 amino acids. CDR3 nucleotides: TGTGCCAGCTCAACCAAACCGGGACAGAGATCGTCTAGCACAGATACGCAGTATTTT. It is translated as CASSTKPGQRSSSTDTQYF.

CDR3 sequence (DNA): TGTGCCAGCAGCCCAGGGGTAGCGGGGACGTCAAAAGAGACCCAGTACTTC. This codes for CASSPGVAGTSKETQYF. The V call is TRBV7-7, the J call TRBJ2-5, with TRBD2 identical over 8 bases. The germline V gene encodes CDR1 SSHAT and CDR2 FNYEAQ (reference sequence). The CDR3 covers 17 residues. After removal of 5 bases from V and 3 bases from J, the junction contained 14 bases not matched to a gene.

The CDR3 DNA follows: TGTGCCTCGGAGACAGGGGGAACTGAAGCTTTCTTT. Its translation: CASETGGTEAFF. The V gene is TRBV28, the J gene TRBJ1-1; TRBD1 matches at 9 bases. Unmatched junction bases numbered 6, after V lost 11 bases and J lost 5 bases. The germline CDR1 and CDR2 sequences are MDHEN and SYDVKM. The CDR3 consists of 12 residues.

This clone was observed once. V gene TRBV27 combines with J gene TRBJ1-5, with 10 bases fitting TRBD1. Germline CDR1 MNHEY, CDR2 SMNVEV (reference sequence). The length of the CDR3 is 18 residues. The V gene end was trimmed by 3 bases and the J gene end by 1 base; junction bases not matched to a gene: 9. This chain's CDR3 is CASSFVRGTGASNQPQHF. CDR3 in DNA: TGTGCCAGCAGTTTTGTACGCGGGACAGGGGCCAGCAATCAGCCCCAGCATTTT.

V and J are TRBV29-1 and TRBJ1-2, with TRBD1 as a possible D gene (6 bases). Germline V gives CDR1 SQVTM, CDR2 ANQGSEA. The germline V and J ends were trimmed by 5 bases and 10 bases, with 23 bases remaining between them. The CDR3 consists of 14 residues. The chain's CDR3 is CSVTSQGSYGHYTF. The CDR3, as DNA: TGCAGCGTTACCTCTCAGGGGTCCTATGGCCACTACACCTTC.

This clone was recorded only once. The genes are TRBV5-1 and TRBJ1-4, with D possibly matching TRBD1 (5 bases). Germline V gene lookup returns CDR1 SGHRS and CDR2 YFSETQ. V was shortened by 4 bases and J by 1 base, with 14 bases between the two germline ends. This CDR3 region has 16 residues. The CDR3 nucleotides are TGCGCCAGCAGCCGAGCAGGGCGGCAAACTAATGAAAAACTGTTTTTT. This codes for CASSRAGRQTNEKLFF.

Comments on this clone: The junction does not match germline at one end; this may be a read error. The chain links TRBV30 to TRBJ1-2; 8 positions agree with TRBD1. CDR1 is GTSNPN and CDR2 is SVGIG in the germline V gene (reference sequence). This CDR3 comprises 12 residues. This CDR3 reads CAWSLAQGVVNF. Here the CDR3 DNA reads TGTGCCTGGAGTCTCGCACAGGGGGTGGTAAACTTC.

This clone turned up a few times. CDR3 DNA: TGTGCCAGCAGCAACCGACAGGGGAGAGGAAACACCATATATTTT. Its translation is CASSNRQGRGNTIYF. The chain joins TRBV5-8 to TRBJ1-3; 8 bases are a match to TRBD1. CDR1 and CDR2 (germline): SGHTS, YDEGEE. V was pared by 4 bases and J by 4 bases, with 7 bases of the junction left unmatched. The CDR3 is 15 amino acids.

Note on this clone: Other DNA sequences in the sample encode the same CDR3. The V call is TRBV28, the J call TRBJ1-2; no firm D call. Germline lookup yields CDR1 MDHEN and CDR2 SYDVKM. V dropped 5 bases and J dropped 1 base, with 2 bases sitting between them. The CDR3 has 11 residues. CDR3 residues: CASSLNYGYTF. The CDR3 region has the DNA TGTGCCAGCAGTCTTAACTATGGCTACACCTTC.

The chain uses TRBV2 and TRBJ2-3; TRBD2 might be the D (5 bases). CDR1 is SNHLY and CDR2 is FYNNEI in the germline V gene. V was shortened by 2 bases and J by 8 bases, with 17 bases between the two germline ends. The CDR3 is 15 amino acids. In nucleotides, the CDR3 is TGTGCCAGCAGTGAAAGGGCTAGCCGTGGTGGTACGCAGTATTTT. Amino acids: CASSERASRGGTQYF.

This sequence joins TRBV4-3 and TRBJ1-5; D is uncertain. Germline CDR1 is LGHNA and CDR2 is YSLEER. The CDR3 sequence is 15 residues long. V was shortened by 0 bases and J by 1 base, with 7 bases between the two germline ends. For the CDR3, the DNA is TGCGCCAGCAGCCAAGATATGCGGAGCAATCAGCCCCAGCATTTT. Amino acid sequence: CASSQDMRSNQPQHF.

The CDR3 sequence is CASSSPSGQETQYF. In nucleotides, the CDR3 is TGTGCCAGCAGCTCCCCTAGCGGCCAAGAGACCCAGTACTTC. This rearrangement joins TRBV5-6 to TRBJ2-5; 7 positions match TRBD2. V dropped 3 bases and J dropped 1; count of bases not matched to a gene: 3. Germline V gene sequence: CDR1 SGHDT, CDR2 YYEEEE. The CDR3 has 14 residues.

This chain connects TRBV6-5 to TRBJ2-7, with a weak D call TRBD1 (6 bases). V lost 6 bases, J lost 9 bases, and 15 bases lay in between. Germline-derived CDR1 and CDR2 are MNHEY and SVGAGI. The CDR3 runs to 12 residues. CDR3 nucleotides: TGTGCCAGCAGCCAGGGGCAGTCGGGGCAGTACTTC. Protein: CASSQGQSGQYF.

The V call is TRBV30, the J call TRBJ1-4; D may be TRBD1 (5 bases). The V and J ends lost 1 base and 7 bases respectively, with 10 bases between them. Germline V gives CDR1 GTSNPN, CDR2 SVGIG (reference sequence). The CDR3 covers 13 residues. CDR3 coding DNA: TGTGCCTGGAGTGCCACAGGCCCTGAAAAACTGTTTTTT. Translation gives CAWSATGPEKLFF.

This chain uses TRBV5-8 with TRBJ1-2; 8 bases align to TRBD1. Germline lookup yields CDR1 SGHTS and CDR2 YDEGEE. V shed 5 bases and J 4 bases; nucleotides not matched to a gene: 7. The CDR3 is 14 amino acids. The CDR3 DNA sequence: TGTGCCAGCAGGGGGGACAGGACCCTCTATGGCTACACCTTC. Protein product: CASRGDRTLYGYTF.

The sample holds a few counts of this clone. The V call is TRBV5-1, the J call TRBJ1-4; D is perhaps TRBD1 (6 bases). Germline V gene data show CDR1 as SGHRS and CDR2 as YFSETQ. There are 14 residues in the CDR3. Trimming stripped 3 bases from V and 7 bases from J, with 13 bases between. CDR3: CASSYRQAGEKLFF. For the CDR3, the DNA is TGCGCCAGCAGCTACCGACAGGCCGGTGAAAAACTGTTTTTT.

The count of this clone is one. The chain carries TRBV6-5 and TRBJ1-6; 7 positions agree with TRBD1. The germline V gene has CDR1 MNHEY and CDR2 SVGAGI. CDR3 length equals 14 residues. V was pared by 6 bases and J by 4 bases, with 3 bases of the junction left unmatched. The CDR3 sequence: CASSRGQYNSPLHF. The DNA for the CDR3 is TGTGCCAGCAGCCGGGGACAGTATAATTCACCCCTCCACTTT.

The chain is built from TRBV11-1 and TRBJ1-1, with 7 bases fitting TRBD1. This CDR3 is built from 16 residues. Germline assignment: CDR1 SGHAT and CDR2 FQDESV (reference sequence). V shed 5 bases, J shed 0 bases, and the junction held 9 bases outside the gene matches. DNA for the CDR3: TGTGCCAGCAGCCCATACGAGGGACAGCTGAACACTGAAGCTTTCTTT. Translated: CASSPYEGQLNTEAFF.

CDR3 bases: TGCGCCAGCAGCTTGGGGGACACCCTCAACTACGAGCAGTACTTC. Its translation is CASSLGDTLNYEQYF. This chain links TRBV5-1 with TRBJ2-7; a weak D match, TRBD1 (6 bases). In germline, CDR1 is SGHRS, CDR2 YFSETQ. The CDR3 totals 15 residues. The V end lost 0 bases, the J end lost 3 bases, and 13 bases lay between the germline ends.

The chain has TRBV18 and TRBJ2-7, with a tentative D call TRBD2 (7 bases). Germline CDR1 is KGHSH and CDR2 is LQKENI. V lost 2 bases to trimming and J lost 3 bases, with 14 bases between them. The CDR3 is 15 amino acids. CDR3 sequence reads: CASSPRGGLVYEQYF. The CDR3 coding sequence is TGTGCCAGCTCACCAAGGGGGGGCTTAGTCTACGAGCAGTACTTC.

The chain couples TRBV28 to TRBJ1-4; TRBD1 agrees at 12 bases. Per the germline V gene, CDR1 is MDHEN and CDR2 is SYDVKM. This CDR3 has 14 amino acids. The ends lost 6 bases at V and 10 bases at J; junction bases unmatched: 6. This chain's CDR3 is CASRSGTGGRKLFF. The CDR3 DNA is TGTGCCAGCAGATCCGGGACAGGGGGCCGAAAACTGTTTTTT. The full variable domain, completed using reference TRBV28 and TRBJ1-4, is DVKVTQSSRYLVKRTGEKVFLECVQDMDHENMFWYRQDPGLGLRLIYFSYDVKMKEKGDIPEGYSVSREKKERFSLILESASTNQTSMYLCASRSGTGGRKLFFGSGTQLSVL.

V usage is TRBV7-6 and J usage is TRBJ1-2, with 7 bases identical to TRBD1. This CDR3 spans 13 amino acids. J gave up 7 bases and V 4 bases, and 6 bases lay outside the gene matches. CDR1 is SGHVS and CDR2 is FNYEAQ in the germline V gene. CDR3 amino acids: CASSSRQGGGYTF. CDR3 nucleotide sequence: TGTGCCAGCAGCTCCCGACAGGGTGGTGGCTACACCTTC.

Turning to this clone: Other DNA sequences within the sample encode an identical CDR3. This chain connects TRBV11-2 to TRBJ2-1, with unresolved D. Germline CDR1 is SGHAT and CDR2 is FQNNGV. V was pared by 1 base and J by 4 bases, with 5 bases between. The CDR3 contains 13 residues. This CDR3 reads CASSLARYNEQFF. CDR3 nucleotide sequence: TGTGCCAGCAGCTTAGCCAGATACAATGAGCAGTTCTTC.

The genes are TRBV5-4 and TRBJ2-7; 7 bases align to TRBD2. CDR1 is SGHNT and CDR2 is YYREEE in the germline V gene (reference sequence). The CDR3 extends over 14 amino acids. The ends lost 0 bases at V and 7 bases at J; junction bases unmatched: 7. CDR3 residues: CASSLASRGGEQYF. CDR3 DNA sequence: TGTGCCAGCAGCTTGGCCTCCCGGGGAGGGGAGCAGTACTTC.

This chain connects TRBV14 to TRBJ2-7, with 8 bases aligning to TRBD2. V shed 5 bases and J 2 bases; nucleotides not matched to a gene: 8. The CDR3 is 15 residues long. CDR1 is SGHDN and CDR2 is FVKESK in the germline V gene. The CDR3 here is CASSGGLAKPYEQYF. The CDR3 nucleotides read TGTGCCAGCAGCGGCGGACTAGCCAAGCCCTACGAGCAGTACTTC. Full variable domain (missing parts from reference TRBV14 and TRBJ2-7): EAGVTQFPSHSVIEKGQTVTLRCDPISGHDNLYWYRRVMGKEIKFLLHFVKESKQDESGMPNNRFLAERTGGTYSTLKVQPAELEDSGVYFCASSGGLAKPYEQYFGPGTRLTVT.

This clone has only one observation. The genes are TRBV28 and TRBJ2-5; TRBD1 matches 10 bases. This CDR3 comprises 15 residues. V was clipped by 5 bases and J by 5 bases; unmatched bases: 8. The germline gives CDR1 MDHEN, CDR2 SYDVKM. This CDR3 reads CASSKTTGGKETQYF. In DNA form, the CDR3 reads TGTGCCAGCAGTAAGACGACAGGGGGCAAGGAGACCCAGTACTTC.

This chain uses TRBV3-1 (or the pseudogene TRBV3-2) with TRBJ1-3, with 8 bases identical to TRBD1. This CDR3 region has 16 residues. Losses at the gene ends were 4 bases for V and 4 bases for J; bases not matched to a gene: 9. Germline V gene lookup returns CDR1 LGHDT and CDR2 YNNKEL (reference sequence). The CDR3 nucleotides are TGTGCCAGCAGCCCCTGGACAGGGAGGACAGGAAACACCATATATTTT. Its protein is CASSPWTGRTGNTIYF.

The chain uses TRBV27 and TRBJ1-1, with D perhaps TRBD1 (5 bases). V was shortened by 2 bases and J by 1 base, with 8 bases between the two germline ends. Germline loops: CDR1 MNHEY, CDR2 SMNVEV (reference sequence). This CDR3 contains 14 residues. The CDR3 nucleotides are TGTGCCAGCAGTTTAATGGGGGGGAACACTGAAGCTTTCTTT. Its translation: CASSLMGGNTEAFF.

V is TRBV7-3 and J is TRBJ2-5, with 9 bases that match TRBD2. With V trimmed by 1 base and J by 4 bases, 13 bases remained unmatched. CDR3 size: 18 residues. Germline lookup yields CDR1 SGHTA and CDR2 FQGTGA. The CDR3 coding sequence is TGTGCCAGCAGCTTAAGGGGTCGGGGCCTAGCGGGATCAGAGACCCAGTACTTC. The encoded protein is CASSLRGRGLAGSETQYF.

The chain links TRBV19 to TRBJ1-1; 7 bases are a match to TRBD1. The V gene's germline CDR1 is LNHDA and CDR2 SQIVND (reference sequence). The trim removed 1 base at V and 11 bases at J, leaving 4 bases unmatched. The CDR3 loop spans 12 amino acids. The CDR3 spells CASSIATGNAFF. The CDR3 DNA is TGTGCCAGTAGTATAGCGACAGGGAACGCTTTCTTT.